The T cell receptor (beta chain) described here comes from a study of Ad26.COV2.S vaccination and SARS-CoV-2 variants. CDR3 length: 18 residues. Germline V gene lookup returns CDR1 GTSNPN and CDR2 SVGIG (reference sequence). Trimming cost V 0 bases and J 0 bases, with 19 bases left between them. Treatment specified: roughly 18 received Ad26.COV2.S at low or high dose, single or two shots; five or six received placebo; per-sample allocation not given. The samples were gathered on day 63 after the first injection of vaccine or placebo. The vaccine delivered Wuhan-strain SARS-CoV-2 spike through an Ad26 vector. Sequencing used immunoSEQ multiplex PCR; TCRdb keeps in-frame clones, though not all of them. Of hundreds of thousands of clones in the sample, around 90% are singletons; the top ten hold approximately 1.5%.

The sequenced sample was peripheral blood, obtained in a trial of Ad26.COV2.S vaccine versus placebo. This chain uses TRBV30 with TRBJ2-3; TRBD2 might be the D (6 bases). The clonotype originates from a person aged 18 to 59 who received the Ad26.COV2.S COVID-19 vaccine or a placebo. The CDR3 sequence is CAWSVTQRPEGSTDTQYF. CDR3 DNA sequence: TGTGCCTGGAGTGTAACCCAACGACCGGAGGGTAGCACAGATACGCAGTATTTT. Complete variable domain (other parts from reference TRBV30 and TRBJ2-3): SQTIHQWPATLVQPVGSPLSLECTVEGTSNPNLYWYRQAAGRGLQLLFYSVGIGQISSEVPQNLSASRPQDRQFILSSKKLLLSDSGFYLCAWSVTQRPEGSTDTQYFGPGTRLTVL.